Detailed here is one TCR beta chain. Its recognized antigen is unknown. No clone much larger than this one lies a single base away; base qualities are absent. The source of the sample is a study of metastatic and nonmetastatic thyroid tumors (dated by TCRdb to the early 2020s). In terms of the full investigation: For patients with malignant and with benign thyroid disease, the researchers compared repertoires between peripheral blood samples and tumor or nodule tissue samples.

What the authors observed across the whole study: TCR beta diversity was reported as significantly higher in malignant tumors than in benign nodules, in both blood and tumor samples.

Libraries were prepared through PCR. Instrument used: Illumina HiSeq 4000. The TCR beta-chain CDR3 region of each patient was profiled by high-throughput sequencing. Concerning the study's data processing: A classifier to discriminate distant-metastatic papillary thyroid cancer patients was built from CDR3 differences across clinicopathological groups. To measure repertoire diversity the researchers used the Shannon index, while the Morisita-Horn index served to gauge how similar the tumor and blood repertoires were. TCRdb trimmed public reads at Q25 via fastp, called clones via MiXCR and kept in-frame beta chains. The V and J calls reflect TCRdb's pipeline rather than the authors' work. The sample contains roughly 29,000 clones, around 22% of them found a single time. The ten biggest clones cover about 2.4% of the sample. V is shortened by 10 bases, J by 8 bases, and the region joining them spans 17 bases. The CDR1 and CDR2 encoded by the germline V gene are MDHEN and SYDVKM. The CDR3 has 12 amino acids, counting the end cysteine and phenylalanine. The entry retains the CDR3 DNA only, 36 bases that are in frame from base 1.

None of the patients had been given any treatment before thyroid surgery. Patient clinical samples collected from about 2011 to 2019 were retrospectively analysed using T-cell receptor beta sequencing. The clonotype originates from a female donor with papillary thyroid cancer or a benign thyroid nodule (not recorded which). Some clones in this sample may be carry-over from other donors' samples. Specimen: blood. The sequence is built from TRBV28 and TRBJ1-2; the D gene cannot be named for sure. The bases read TGTGCCACCACTATTTTTTCTTCGGGCTACACCTTC. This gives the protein CATTIFSSGYTF.